This passage covers 17 T cell receptor beta chains from one sample sequenced in a study of tumor-infiltrating lymphocytes in primary liver carcinoma. TCR beta cDNA was prepared out of about 510 ng total RNA by means of a constant-region primer. Libraries for TCR beta were built through three nested multiplex PCR rounds, which together made up a slightly modified ARM-PCR procedure. PCR rounds one and two used TRBV1-TRBV30 forward primers with a C-beta reverse primer for approximately 10 cycles each. TCRdb re-derived calls from the multiplex PCR reads in MiXCR, one entry per CDR3 protein. The data show around 330,000 distinct CDR3 sequences, less than 75% seen once. The researchers obtained blood RNA from unsorted whole blood and also extracted germline DNA. Specimen: peripheral blood. These receptors all come from a man aged 40-49 years with primary liver carcinoma and hepatitis B virus infection.

There are many counts of this clonotype. The CDR3 here is CASSLRQEGEKLFF. Here the CDR3 DNA reads TGTGCCAGCAGTTTACGACAGGAAGGCGAAAAACTGTTTTTT. The chain joins TRBV12-3 or TRBV12-4 to TRBJ1-4, with a tentative D call TRBD1 (6 bases). The CDR3 spans 14 residues. The V gene lost 2 bases and the J gene lost 8 bases, with 12 bases spanning the gap.

Worth noting for this clonotype: Because it lacks the conserved phenylalanine or tryptophan at the end, this CDR3 is likely a read error. The V gene is TRBV12-3 or TRBV12-4, the J gene TRBJ2-2; 14 bases align to TRBD2. This CDR3 has 19 residues. V lost 6 bases and J lost 2; bases outside the gene matches: 11. The CDR3 DNA is TGTGCCAGCAGCAATGCAGGACTAGCGGGAGGACCTAACACCGGGGAGCTGTTTTCT. This encodes CASSNAGLAGGPNTGELFS.

The V call is TRBV29-1, the J call TRBJ2-7, with 7 bases identical to TRBD1. V was pared by 1 base and J by 3 bases, with 9 bases of the junction left unmatched. The length of the CDR3 is 15 residues. Germline V gene lookup returns CDR1 SQVTM and CDR2 ANQGSEA. The CDR3 DNA is TGCAGCGTTGAAGCTGGGGACAGTTTTAGCTACGAGCAGTACTTC. Amino acid sequence: CSVEAGDSFSYEQYF.

The rearrangement joins TRBV5-1 to TRBJ2-7; D unclear. The CDR3 sequence is 13 residues long. Germline CDR1 is SGHRS and CDR2 is YFSETQ. V was cut by 0 bases and J by 9 bases, with 13 bases left in between. The CDR3 is CASSLDTSGRQYF. The DNA for the CDR3 is TGCGCCAGCAGCTTGGACACCTCTGGTAGGCAGTACTTC. The whole variable domain, filled in from reference TRBV5-1 and TRBJ2-7, reads KAGVTQTPRYLIKTRGQQVTLSCSPISGHRSVSWYQQTPGQGLQFLFEYFSETQRNKGNFPGRFSGRQFSNSRSEMNVSTLELGDSALYLCASSLDTSGRQYFGPGTRLTVT.

This clonotype was observed a single time. This is likely a read error, given that the CDR3 carries no conserved phenylalanine or tryptophan at its end. The chain joins TRBV11-2 to TRBJ2-2; a possible D gene is TRBD1 (6 bases). There are 17 residues in the CDR3. From germline, CDR1 is SGHAT and CDR2 FQNNGV. The CDR3 reads CASSLDHRGRDTEELFI. The CDR3 bases are TGTGCCAGCAGCTTAGATCATCGGGGTAGGGACACCGAGGAGCTGTTTATT.

This clonotype was seen many times. The chain joins TRBV4-3 to TRBJ1-4; TRBD1 matches at 7 bases. Germline V gene data show CDR1 as LGHNA and CDR2 as YSLEER. Trimming at V came to 0 bases and at J to 6 bases, leaving 4 bases not matched to a gene. The CDR3 is 15 residues long. The CDR3 region has the DNA TGCGCCAGCAGCCAAGAGACAGGGTACGATGAAAAACTGTTTTTT. Its protein is CASSQETGYDEKLFF.

The chain combines TRBV7-9 with TRBJ1-5, with D unclear. The CDR3 extends over 13 amino acids. V lost 1 base and J 7 bases, leaving 8 bases between the germline ends. The germline gives CDR1 SEHNR, CDR2 FQNEAQ (reference sequence). The CDR3 coding sequence is TGTGCCAGCAGCTTAGGACTTTCCCAGCCCCAGCATTTT. Its translation: CASSLGLSQPQHF.

The rearrangement joins TRBV5-4 to TRBJ2-3; no reliable D call. The CDR3 has 16 residues. Germline lookup yields CDR1 SGHNT and CDR2 YYREEE (reference sequence). V was pared by 5 bases and J by 2 bases, with 18 bases between. The CDR3 sequence is CASSEAGSLNTDTQYF. The CDR3 DNA follows: TGTGCCAGCAGTGAAGCCGGGTCCCTAAACACAGATACGCAGTATTTT.

This clonotype appeared a few times. The V call is TRBV7-9, the J call TRBJ1-2, with D tentatively TRBD1 (5 bases). This CDR3 region has 11 residues. Per the germline V gene, CDR1 is SEHNR and CDR2 is FQNEAQ (reference sequence). Trimming took off 8 bases at V and 4 bases at J, with 8 bases between the two ends. The CDR3 loop is CASGGSYGYTF. The CDR3 DNA is TGTGCCAGCGGGGGTTCCTATGGCTACACCTTC.

On this clonotype itself: This CDR3 fails to terminate in the conserved phenylalanine or tryptophan, so it likely reflects a read error. The chain carries TRBV11-3 and TRBJ2-2, with 7 nucleotides matching TRBD1. Germline assignment: CDR1 SGHNT and CDR2 YENEEA. V gave up 6 bases and J gave up 7 bases; unmatched junction bases: 11. The CDR3 contains 15 residues. This CDR3 reads CASSSTTGFNGELFL. The CDR3 nucleotides read TGTGCCAGCAGTTCCACGACAGGGTTTAACGGGGAGCTGTTTCTT.

Concerning this clonotype itself: Given a much more abundant clone one base away, this may be a read error. The V and J genes are TRBV6-1 and TRBJ2-1; 7 bases agree with TRBD2. Per germline, CDR1 MNHNS and CDR2 SASEGT. The CDR3 consists of 14 residues. CDR3 sequence (DNA): TGTGCCGTAGAACTAGCGTTATCCTACAATGGGCAGTTCTTC. Translation gives CAVELALSYNGQFF.

On this clonotype: Given a much more abundant clone one base away, this may be a read error. The chain has TRBV10-2 and TRBJ2-1; D may correspond to TRBD1 or TRBD2 (6 bases each). The length of the CDR3 is 17 residues. With 8 bases removed from V and 3 bases from J, the gap between germline ends came to 23 bases. From germline, CDR1 is WSHSY and CDR2 SAAADI. CDR3 coding DNA: TGCGCCAGCCAAACCTGGTGGGGGGCTAATGGCTACAATGAGCAGTTCTTC. Translated, it gives CASQTWWGANGYNEQFF.

The genes are TRBV6-2 or TRBV6-3 and TRBJ2-7; D gene unclear. The ends were cut back, 0 bases at V and 1 base at J, with 13 bases in the middle. Per the germline V gene, CDR1 is MNHEY and CDR2 is SVGEGT. CDR3 length equals 16 residues. The CDR3 nucleotides are TGTGCCAGCAGTTACTCGAAAATTACGGTATCCTACGAGCAGTACTTC. Amino acid sequence: CASSYSKITVSYEQYF.

Worth noting for this clonotype: The junction departs from germline at one end; a sequencing error may be responsible. The DNA for the CDR3 is TGTGCCTGGAGTGAGTGGAATGAGCAGTCCTTC. Amino acids: CAWSEWNEQSF. The chain carries TRBV30 and TRBJ2-1; unclear D gene. The CDR3 spans 11 residues. In germline, CDR1 is GTSNPN, CDR2 SVGIG (reference sequence).

Of note for this clonotype: This may be a read error, as it is one base from a much larger clone. V gene TRBV4-3 combines with J gene TRBJ2-3; 14 bases map to TRBD2. The CDR3 totals 18 residues. Germline CDR1 is LGHNA and CDR2 is YSLEER. In DNA form, the CDR3 reads TGCGCCAGCAGCCAAGATCGGGGACTAGCGGGAGTGGAATATACGCACTATTTT. Its protein product is CASSQDRGLAGVEYTHYF.

This chain joins TRBV2 and TRBJ2-7; TRBD2 matches at 9 bases. There are 14 residues in the CDR3. V was clipped by 3 bases and J by 4 bases; unmatched bases: 4. The germline gives CDR1 SNHLY, CDR2 FYNNEI. In DNA form, the CDR3 reads TGTGCCAGCAGTGACCTAGCGGGAAGGTACGAGCAGTACTTC. It codes for CASSDLAGRYEQYF.

This clonotype was found a few times. The chain uses TRBV10-2 and TRBJ2-5; D gene unclear. This CDR3 contains 13 residues. CDR1 WSHSY and CDR2 SAAADI come from the germline V gene. V shed 2 bases and J shed 7 bases, with 11 bases lying between them. The CDR3 sequence: CASSESVWSTQYF. CDR3 bases: TGCGCCAGCAGTGAGAGTGTATGGTCGACCCAGTACTTC.